This T cell receptor (beta chain) was obtained from a study of beta chain features in type 1 diabetes (dated by TCRdb to between 2018 and 2020). Concerning the study at large: No differences in mean age, gender distribution, total cell number or subset yield were found between patients and healthy donors. A total of around 110,000,000 sorted cells were examined across all samples, and a strong correlation was observed between cell number per subset and RNA yield. Regulatory and stem cell-like memory subsets were isolated from only 8 patients and roughly eight healthy donors, whereas naive and central memory subsets came from all 30 or so donors. In the study, recently diagnosed type 1 diabetes patients and matched healthy donors were compared on the TCRB repertoires of their sorted circulating CD4+ T cell subsets. Paper-wide results and their limitations: Fewer insertions and more nucleotide deletions at VDJ recombination sites were observed in patients with type 1 diabetes, implying thymic rearrangement abnormalities. A moderate but significant shortening of TCRB CDR3 length was observed in type 1 diabetes patients in all four CD4+ subsets. Because small numbers of individuals were included in the HLA sub-analyses, any influence of HLA type on TCRB rearrangement was left unresolved. PCR might favor shorter templates, but patient and control samples were amplified and corrected together, so any skew would affect both groups equally. Because cDNA was sequenced instead of genomic DNA, activated cells with high expression could be over-represented, although the groups did not differ in activation or CD3 levels. Naive, central memory and regulatory TCRB repertoires appeared to be more similar among patients than among healthy donors.

All of the isolated RNA was reverse transcribed with the High Capacity cDNA Reverse Transcription Kit, so expressed TCRB transcripts were sequenced. Deep immunoSEQ sequencing was performed on naive, central memory and regulatory T cell samples, with an average of around 3.4 million total reads per sample. Sorted cells were lysed in RLT buffer and RNA was extracted with DNase-treated RNeasy Micro or Mini kits, depending on cell number. To prevent cross-contamination, every cell subset was processed on its own, while patient and healthy donor samples were processed together. The immunoSEQ multiplex PCR was used to amplify TCRB sequences from cDNA, generating 87-bp fragments that spanned the CDR3 region. Sequencing of the amplicons was performed on the Illumina HiSeq platform. As for the authors' bioinformatics: PCR bias was computationally corrected using synthetic template baselines, reads within Hamming distance 2 were collapsed, and singletons that could not be merged were discarded. By aligning reads against IMGT, V, D and J genes, CDR3 length, and insertions or deletions at six rearrangement sites were assigned. Within each subset, clonotype counts were normalized to the number of sorted cells before true diversity and Gini coefficients were calculated with the tcR R package. The overlap coefficient, calculated on TCRB nucleotide sequences, was used to measure repertoire sharing. Out-of-frame TCRB sequences from naive cells were analyzed to stand in for the pre-selection repertoire. TCRdb carries this immuneACCESS record with in-frame sequences only. Its versions omit some clonotypes, under half of them owing to an unresolved V gene in the studies checked, with the rest unexplained. V and J calls and clone size are given by that table; D and trimming were obtained from the DNA. This sample lists some 360,000 clones; less than 20% were detected once. Around 0.04% of the sample is taken by the ten largest.

Trimmed from V: 11 bases; trimmed from J: 8 bases; junction bases lacking a gene match: 12. The CDR3, from cysteine to phenylalanine, totals 13 residues. The CDR3 DNA has 39 bases and is translated from base 1. CDR1 and CDR2 (ENHRY, SYGVKD) derive from the germline V gene. This clone was counted only a few times. Its specific antigen is unknown. No base-level quality is on record; no much larger clone is a single base apart. A single peripheral blood draw of around 100 mL on average was collected from each donor into heparinised tubes. A BD FACSAria II was used to sort naive, central memory, regulatory and stem cell-like memory CD4+ T cells with a panel that included CD45RO, CCR7, CD25, CD127, CD95 and CD27. Every sorted population had a purity above 95%. PBMCs were isolated right away by Lymphoprep density gradient centrifugation and were stained directly, without culture. To minimize batch effects, samples were stained and sorted in pairs, one healthy donor with one patient per experiment.

This clonotype was sampled from a woman between 18 and 29 years old in good health. The chain was built from TRBV10-3 and TRBJ2-1; a stretch of 7 junction bases matches TRBD1. The sequenced sample was naive CD4+ T cells from blood. Explained via the paper, the cell subset or site label denotes: true naive CD4+ T cells. The bases are TGTGCCCAAAGGGACAGCCAGGGGGATGAGCAGTTCTTC. Translated, it gives CAQRDSQGDEQFF.